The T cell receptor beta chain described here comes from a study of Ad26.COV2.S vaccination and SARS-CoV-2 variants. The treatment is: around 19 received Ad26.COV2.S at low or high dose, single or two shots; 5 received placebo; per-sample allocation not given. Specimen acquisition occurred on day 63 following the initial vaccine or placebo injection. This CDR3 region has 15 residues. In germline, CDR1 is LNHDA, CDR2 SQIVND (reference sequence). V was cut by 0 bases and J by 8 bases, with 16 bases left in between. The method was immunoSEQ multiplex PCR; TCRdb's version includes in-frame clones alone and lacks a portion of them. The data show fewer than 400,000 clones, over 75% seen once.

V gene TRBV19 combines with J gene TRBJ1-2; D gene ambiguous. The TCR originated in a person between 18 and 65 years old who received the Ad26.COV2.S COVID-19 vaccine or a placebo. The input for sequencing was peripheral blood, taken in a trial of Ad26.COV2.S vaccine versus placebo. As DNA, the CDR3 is TGTGCCAGTAGTATAGATACTTTGAGGTTTCGAGGCTACACCTTC. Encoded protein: CASSIDTLRFRGYTF. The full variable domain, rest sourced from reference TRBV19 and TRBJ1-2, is DGGITQSPKYLFRKEGQNVTLSCEQNLNHDAMYWYRQDPGQGLRLIYYSQIVNDFQKGDIAEGYSVSREKKESFPLTVTSAQKNPTAFYLCASSIDTLRFRGYTFGSGTRLTVV.